These 3 T cell receptor beta chains were sequenced from one sample in a study of CD8 T cells in ankylosing spondylitis. From the 5' RACE reads, TCRdb called clonotypes with MiXCR, one entry per CDR3 protein. The table lists under 450,000 distinct CDR3 sequences, roughly 20% of them singletons. Sequenced input: blood, either unsorted or a sorted T cell fraction (not recorded which). The receptors derive from a male donor with ankylosing spondylitis or in good health (not recorded which).

This clonotype came up a few times. This CDR3 reads CASSTNRDRESSGANVLTF. DNA of the CDR3: TGTGCCAGCAGCACCAACCGGGACAGGGAATCCTCTGGGGCCAACGTCCTGACTTTC. The genes are TRBV11-1 and TRBJ2-6, with TRBD1 matching over 9 bases. Germline trimming cut 5 bases from V and 0 bases from J; bases unmatched to any gene: 11. The CDR3 loop spans 19 amino acids. CDR1 SGHAT and CDR2 FQDESV come from the germline V gene (reference sequence).

The chain has TRBV30 and TRBJ2-5; D gene uncertain. The CDR3 length is 15 residues. Germline V gives CDR1 GTSNPN, CDR2 SVGIG (reference sequence). V lost 2 bases to trimming and J lost 4 bases, with 17 bases between them. The CDR3 spells CAWSIIDGWGETQYF. The CDR3 DNA follows: TGTGCCTGGAGTATAATCGATGGGTGGGGAGAGACCCAGTACTTC.

The table lists this clonotype with a few counts. The chain recombines TRBV5-1 with TRBJ2-1; 7 nucleotides match TRBD2. The CDR3 is made up of 19 amino acids. CDR1 is SGHRS and CDR2 is YFSETQ in the germline V gene. V lost 0 bases, J lost 3 bases, and 15 bases stayed unmatched. CDR3 bases: TGCGCCAGCAGCTTGGCCGGGGGAGGGGTAGCAGGACTCTACAATGAGCAGTTCTTC. Amino acids: CASSLAGGGVAGLYNEQFF.